This T cell receptor beta chain was sequenced during a study of shared T cell receptors in the human thymus. Some clones are missing from TCRdb's copy, which holds only in-frame ones; the method was immunoSEQ multiplex PCR. In the table there are approximately 580,000 clones, around 82% of which are singletons. Trimming removed 10 bases from V and 6 bases from J; junction bases left unmatched: 14. This CDR3 is built from 16 residues. Per germline, CDR1 SNHLY and CDR2 FYNNEI. The same sample was also used in a study of human thymus T cells. From that paper: The source of the thymus tissue was resections taken during corrective heart surgery.

The J gene is TRBJ2-1, the V gene TRBV2, with 11 nucleotides matching TRBD2. The source material was thymocytes. This receptor was taken from a boy under two years old with a congenital heart defect. This chain's CDR3 is CATPLTSGSVGNEQFF. The DNA for the CDR3 is TGTGCCACCCCATTAACTAGCGGGAGTGTGGGCAATGAGCAGTTCTTC.